These T cell receptor beta chains were read from a single sample in a study of CD8 T cells in ankylosing spondylitis. TCRdb reprocessed the 5' RACE reads via MiXCR and lists one record per CDR3 protein. The profile covers around 890,000 distinct CDR3 sequences, with over 9.5% appearing a single time and about 0.49% taken by the ten largest. The sequenced material came from blood, either unsorted or a sorted T cell fraction (not recorded which). Source of these receptors: a male donor with ankylosing spondylitis. The CDR3 runs from the conserved cysteine through the conserved F or W. Each record gives: J gene, CDR3 length, clone size, V gene, D gene, CDR3 DNA, CDR3 protein. The D gene is left open where the match is weak. Some rows mark clone size as missing; the rest say once, few, many or name a class of expanded clone.

J: TRBJ2-1; length: 19; size: many; V: TRBV11-1; D: TRBD2; DNA: TGTGCCAGCAGCTCGTGGGAAGGTAGCGGGGGATATTCCTACAATGAGCAGTTCTTC; CDR3: CASSSWEGSGGYSYNEQFF
J: TRBJ2-7; length: 14; size: many; V: TRBV5-1; D: TRBD1; DNA: TGCGCCAGCAGCTATGGACAGGGACCCTACGAGCAGTACTTC; CDR3: CASSYGQGPYEQYF
J: TRBJ2-1; length: 16; size: NA; V: TRBV4-2; D: TRBD2; DNA: TGTGCCAGCAGCCTTAACTTCGACAGACTAGCGAGCGAGCAGTTCTTC; CDR3: CASSLNFDRLASEQFF
J: TRBJ2-3; length: 16; size: NA; V: TRBV18; D: NA; DNA: TGTGCCAGCTCACCACTCGAGGGAAGCAGCACAGATACGCAGTATTTT; CDR3: CASSPLEGSSTDTQYF
J: TRBJ2-3; length: 16; size: few; V: TRBV5-1; D: NA; DNA: TGCGCCAGCTCCCTTAATAGGGTGGGAGATGGAGATACGCAGTATTTT; CDR3: CASSLNRVGDGDTQYF
J: TRBJ2-5; length: 16; size: few; V: TRBV10-3; D: TRBD1; DNA: TGTGCCATCAGTGGGGACAGGGCTGGGTACCAAGAGACCCAGTACTTC; CDR3: CAISGDRAGYQETQYF
J: TRBJ2-1; length: 12; size: few; V: TRBV20-1; D: NA; DNA: TGCAGTGCTGCTAAGAGCGCAAATGAGCAGTTCTTC; CDR3: CSAAKSANEQFF
J: TRBJ2-2; length: 13; size: NA; V: TRBV4-2; D: NA; DNA: TGTGCCAGCAATAATATGGGTGCCGGGGAGCTGTTTTTT; CDR3: CASNNMGAGELFF
J: TRBJ1-4; length: 15; size: few; V: TRBV7-9; D: NA; DNA: TGTGCCAGCAGCCCCGGCCGGACGGTTAATGAAAAACTGTTTTTT; CDR3: CASSPGRTVNEKLFF
J: TRBJ2-3; length: 16; size: NA; V: TRBV20-1; D: TRBD2; DNA: TGCAGCTTCTCCCGAGGTCTGACTAGCGGCACAGATACGCAGTATTTT; CDR3: CSFSRGLTSGTDTQYF
J: TRBJ2-3; length: 16; size: few; V: TRBV27; D: NA; DNA: TGTGCCAGCAGTTTATTTGAGGGGAGGAGGACAGATACGCAGTATTTT; CDR3: CASSLFEGRRTDTQYF
J: TRBJ1-4; length: 13; size: many; V: TRBV20-1; D: NA; DNA: TGCAGTGCGAGAGGGGTTAGGAATGAAAAACTGTTTTTT; CDR3: CSARGVRNEKLFF
J: TRBJ2-7; length: 13; size: few; V: TRBV24-1; D: TRBD2; DNA: TGTGCCACCGGCGGCGGGGGTACCTACGAGCAGTACTTC; CDR3: CATGGGGTYEQYF
J: TRBJ2-3; length: 13; size: many; V: TRBV20-1; D: NA; DNA: TGCAGTGCCGACGGGGTTACCTCAGATACGCAGTATTTT; CDR3: CSADGVTSDTQYF
J: TRBJ2-2; length: 14; size: NA; V: TRBV19; D: NA; DNA: TGTGCCAGTAGTATTGAACAGGACACCGGGGAGCTGTTTTTT; CDR3: CASSIEQDTGELFF
J: TRBJ2-7; length: 15; size: few; V: TRBV5-6; D: NA; DNA: TGTGCCAGCAGCGTTTGGGGATCCCACCTCGAGGAGCAGTACTTC; CDR3: CASSVWGSHLEEQYF
J: TRBJ2-7; length: 14; size: NA; V: TRBV24-1; D: TRBD2; DNA: TGTGCCACCGCGAGCGGGAGAGACGCCTACGAGCAGTACTTC; CDR3: CATASGRDAYEQYF
J: TRBJ1-1; length: 16; size: NA; V: TRBV6-5; D: NA; DNA: TGTGCCAGCAGTTACTCGGGATACAGGCTGAACACTGAAGCTTTCTTT; CDR3: CASSYSGYRLNTEAFF
J: TRBJ2-1; length: 18; size: NA; V: TRBV20-1; D: TRBD2; DNA: TGCAGTGCTCCCGTTCTAGCGGGATACTCTGAAACCTACAATGAGCAGTTCTTC; CDR3: CSAPVLAGYSETYNEQFF
J: TRBJ1-1; length: 13; size: many; V: TRBV5-1; D: NA; DNA: TGCGCCAGCAGCGCTACTGGCGATACTGAAGCTTTCTTT; CDR3: CASSATGDTEAFF
J: TRBJ2-1; length: 15; size: NA; V: TRBV6-1; D: NA; DNA: TGTGCCAGCAGTCTAGGGGGGGGGATGGGCAATGAGCAGTTCTTC; CDR3: CASSLGGGMGNEQFF
J: TRBJ2-5; length: 15; size: few; V: TRBV5-1; D: NA; DNA: TGCGCCAGCAGCTTGTCCGGGTTCGTCCAAGAGACCCAGTACTTC; CDR3: CASSLSGFVQETQYF
J: TRBJ1-4; length: 14; size: many; V: TRBV28; D: NA; DNA: TGTGCCAGCAGCCCCGCAGGGGCGAGGGAAAAACTGTTTTTT; CDR3: CASSPAGAREKLFF
J: TRBJ1-5; length: 15; size: NA; V: TRBV5-1; D: NA; DNA: TGCGCCAGCAGCTTGGAGGTAGGGCGGAATCAGCCCCAGCATTTT; CDR3: CASSLEVGRNQPQHF
J: TRBJ2-1; length: 14; size: few; V: TRBV5-1; D: NA; DNA: TGCGCCAGCAGCTGGAACAGGGAGGAGGATGAGCAGTTCTTC; CDR3: CASSWNREEDEQFF
J: TRBJ2-5; length: 16; size: NA; V: TRBV24-1; D: NA; DNA: TGTGCCACCAGTGATCCTCGCGGGACAGCCAAAGAGACCCAGTACTTC; CDR3: CATSDPRGTAKETQYF
J: TRBJ2-1; length: 14; size: NA; V: TRBV4-2; D: NA; DNA: TGTGCCAGCAGCGCCCACAGGGGAGGGAATGAGCAGTTCTTC; CDR3: CASSAHRGGNEQFF
J: TRBJ2-1; length: 14; size: few; V: TRBV10-3; D: NA; DNA: TGTGCCATCAGTGACCCCGGTTCGGTCAATGAGCAGTTCTTC; CDR3: CAISDPGSVNEQFF
J: TRBJ2-2; length: 16; size: NA; V: TRBV12-3/TRBV12-4; D: TRBD1; DNA: TGTGCCAGCAGGGGGAACAGGGGATCATGGACCGGGGAGCTGTTTTTT; CDR3: CASRGNRGSWTGELFF
J: TRBJ2-3; length: 15; size: many; V: TRBV7-9; D: TRBD2; DNA: TGTGCCAGCCCCGGGACTAGCGGGAGTGGGGATACGCAGTATTTT; CDR3: CASPGTSGSGDTQYF
J: TRBJ2-3; length: 13; size: many; V: TRBV15; D: NA; DNA: TGTGCCACCAGCAGAGATGAGGCAGATACGCAGTATTTT; CDR3: CATSRDEADTQYF
J: TRBJ2-7; length: 16; size: few; V: TRBV5-6; D: TRBD1; DNA: TGTGCCAGCAGCCTCCCCCCCTGGACAGGGGGCTACGAGCAGTACTTC; CDR3: CASSLPPWTGGYEQYF
J: TRBJ2-5; length: 15; size: many; V: TRBV7-2; D: TRBD1; DNA: TGTGCCAGCAGCTTAAGACAGGGGTACCAAGAGACCCAGTACTTC; CDR3: CASSLRQGYQETQYF
J: TRBJ1-1; length: 13; size: few; V: TRBV4-3; D: NA; DNA: TGCGCCAGCAGCCAAGTGATGGGACGACGAGCTTTCTTT; CDR3: CASSQVMGRRAFF
J: TRBJ2-1; length: 15; size: few; V: TRBV5-1; D: NA; DNA: TGCGCCAGCAGCTTGGCCGAGGACCGTCGACATGAGCAGTTCTTC; CDR3: CASSLAEDRRHEQFF
J: TRBJ1-6; length: 15; size: NA; V: TRBV21-1; D: NA; DNA: TGTGCCAGCAGCAAAGCCAAGGGGGCTTATTCACCCCTCCACTTT; CDR3: CASSKAKGAYSPLHF
J: TRBJ2-1; length: 15; size: NA; V: TRBV7-9; D: TRBD2; DNA: TGTGCCAGCACCCCTACTAGCGGGAGGTTGAATGAGCAGTTCTTC; CDR3: CASTPTSGRLNEQFF
J: TRBJ1-1; length: 17; size: few; V: TRBV5-1; D: TRBD1; DNA: TGCGCCAGCTCACTCGGCGACAGGGGAGGTGGAGGTACTGAAGCTTTCTTT; CDR3: CASSLGDRGGGGTEAFF
J: TRBJ1-1; length: 14; size: NA; V: TRBV4-2; D: NA; DNA: TGTGCCAGCAGCCAACAATGGACCGGGTTGAGAGCTTTCTTT; CDR3: CASSQQWTGLRAFF
J: TRBJ1-1; length: 14; size: NA; V: TRBV5-1; D: TRBD1; DNA: TGCGCCAGCAGCTGGGACAGGGGTTTCACTGAAGCTTTCTTT; CDR3: CASSWDRGFTEAFF
J: TRBJ1-1; length: 14; size: NA; V: TRBV7-9; D: TRBD1; DNA: TGTGCCAGCAGCCAGCCGACAGGGGACACTGAAGCTTTCTTT; CDR3: CASSQPTGDTEAFF
J: TRBJ2-5; length: 12; size: many; V: TRBV12-3/TRBV12-4; D: NA; DNA: TGTGCCAGCAGTTGGGTCCAAGAGACCCAGTACTTC; CDR3: CASSWVQETQYF